The clone carrying this TCR beta chain was seen a few times. The sample is drawn from a study of blood T cell repertoires in COVID-19. Using immunoSEQ multiplex PCR, the repertoire was profiled, and TCRdb retains in-frame clones only, with some absent. The sample lists about 490,000 clones; approximately 83% were seen once. This CDR3 contains 13 residues. V lost 7 bases and J lost 5; bases outside the gene matches: 8. Germline assignment: CDR1 GTSNPN and CDR2 SVGIG (reference sequence). The chain joins TRBV30 to TRBJ2-7; 10 bases are a match to TRBD1. Sample: peripheral blood. This sequence originates from a human donor in a cohort sampled during active COVID-19. The CDR3 spells CASTGTGEDEQYF. As DNA, the CDR3 is TGTGCCTCCACAGGGACAGGGGAAGACGAGCAGTACTTC. Drawing the rest from reference TRBV30 and TRBJ2-7, the complete variable domain is SQTIHQWPATLVQPVGSPLSLECTVEGTSNPNLYWYRQAAGRGLQLLFYSVGIGQISSEVPQNLSASRPQDRQFILSSKKLLLSDSGFYLCASTGTGEDEQYFGPGTRLTVT.